The sequence of this T cell receptor (beta chain) was determined in a study of blood T cell repertoires in COVID-19. Study-level background: Acute-phase and convalescent COVID-19 samples originated in the United States, Italy and Spain.

The table came from immunoSEQ multiplex PCR; TCRdb's copy has only in-frame clones and leaves some out. The repertoire holds roughly 160,000 clones, with roughly 84% as singletons. The ends lost 6 bases at V and 2 bases at J; junction bases unmatched: 5. The germline CDR1 and CDR2 sequences are SGHTS and YDEGEE. The CDR3 length is 14 residues. The specimen was peripheral blood. The chain has TRBV5-8 and TRBJ1-2; TRBD1 agrees at 9 bases. The origin of this receptor is a woman aged 80 or older with active or convalescent COVID-19. CDR3 nucleotide sequence: TGTGCCAGCAACCCCGGGACAGGGAACTATGGCTACACCTTC. Protein sequence: CASNPGTGNYGYTF. Filled out from reference TRBV5-8 and TRBJ1-2, the complete variable domain reads EAGVTQSPTHLIKTRGQQATLRCSPISGHTSVYWYQQALGLGLQFLLWYDEGEERNRGNFPPRFSGRQFPNYSSELNVNALELEDSALYLCASNPGTGNYGYTFGSGTRLTVV.